This record concerns one TCR beta chain sequence. This specimen belongs to a study of shared clonotypes between healthy human individuals. V was cut by 2 bases and J by 10 bases, with 13 bases left in between. Germline V CDR1 and CDR2: MNHNS, SASEGT. This CDR3 comprises 13 residues. In the study's own analysis: As immunoSEQ supplied junction-only sequences (without quality scores), filtering differed. TCRdb's copy holds only in-frame clones and misses some; the assay was immunoSEQ multiplex PCR. From that table come the V and J calls and clone size; the DNA was used to work out D and trimming. The sample lists millions of clones, 80% to 95% occurring once.

Sequenced sample: naive CD4+ T cells from PBMCs. Subset denoted: CD45RA+ positively selected. This sequence joins TRBV6-1 and TRBJ2-3; weak D call: TRBD1 (6 bases). The TCR originated in a man in his late teens or twenties in good health. Some clones in this sample may be carry-over from other donors' samples. The CDR3 coding sequence is TGTGCCAGCAGTGAAAGCGGACAGCTAGCGCAGTATTTT. It is translated as CASSESGQLAQYF.